This is a list of T cell receptor beta chains from one sample in a study of tumor-infiltrating lymphocytes in primary liver carcinoma. TCRdb reanalysed the multiplex PCR reads using MiXCR and keeps one entry per CDR3 protein. The sample holds 150,000 to 200,000 distinct CDR3 sequences, 60% seen once. The sample taken for sequencing was peripheral blood. These receptors all stem from a man aged 40-50 years with primary liver carcinoma and hepatitis B virus infection. CDR3s include the opening cysteine and the closing phenylalanine or tryptophan. D genes are given only for firm matches. Clone size appears in some rows only: once, few, many, or a class for an expanded clone.

>.|TRBV6-1|TRBJ2-7|.
CAYGGPVDEQYF
TGTGCCTACGGGGGTCCTGTCGACGAGCAGTACTTC
>.|TRBV9|TRBJ2-2|TRBD2
CASSVDSPSGTGELFF
TGTGCCAGCAGCGTAGATAGTCCTAGCGGCACCGGGGAGCTGTTTTTT
>.|TRBV6-5|TRBJ2-1|.
CASSYPGTPDHEQFF
TGTGCCAGCAGTTACCCCGGGACTCCAGACCATGAGCAGTTCTTC
>many|TRBV11-3|TRBJ2-1|.
CASSLGLLNEQFF
TGTGCCAGCAGCTTAGGACTACTCAATGAGCAGTTCTTC
>.|TRBV28|TRBJ2-5|.
CASSSPPSLETQYF
TGTGCCAGCAGTTCACCCCCGAGCCTAGAGACCCAGTACTTC
>few|TRBV29-1|TRBJ2-3|TRBD2
CSVVGTSSTDTQYF
TGCAGCGTTGTAGGGACTAGCAGCACAGATACGCAGTATTTT
>.|TRBV7-9|TRBJ2-7|TRBD2
CASSQGLAELYEQYF
TGTGCCAGCAGCCAGGGACTAGCTGAACTTTACGAGCAGTACTTC
>.|TRBV7-9|TRBJ2-7|.
CASSAKGVVGGEQYF
TGTGCCAGCAGCGCCAAGGGGGTGGTCGGTGGCGAGCAGTACTTC
>many|TRBV11-2|TRBJ2-7|.
CASSARHDSPGEQYF
TGTGCCAGCAGCGCTCGCCATGACAGCCCCGGCGAGCAGTACTTC
>few|TRBV5-1|TRBJ2-3|TRBD2
CASSGGTSGRTDTQYF
TGCGCCAGCAGCGGAGGGACTAGCGGGAGAACAGATACGCAGTATTTT
>.|TRBV11-2|TRBJ2-7|.
CANSFSRESSYEQYF
TGTGCCAACAGCTTTAGTAGGGAAAGCTCCTACGAGCAGTACTTC
>many|TRBV10-3|TRBJ2-3|TRBD1
CAITPGQARTDTQYF
TGTGCCATCACCCCGGGACAGGCTCGCACAGATACGCAGTATTTT
>.|TRBV18|TRBJ2-1|.
CASSPAPSGNHNEQFF
TGTGCCAGCTCACCGGCTCCTTCGGGGAATCACAATGAGCAGTTCTTC
>many|TRBV11-2|TRBJ2-3|TRBD1
CASSRQGPDTQYF
TGTGCCAGCAGCCGACAGGGCCCAGATACGCAGTATTTT